A single T cell receptor beta chain is shown here with its context. Antigen unknown. V gave up 6 bases and J gave up 0 bases, with 12 bases separating them. This CDR3 region has 14 residues. Per the germline V gene, CDR1 is MDHEN and CDR2 is SYDVKM. This entry comes from a study of immune evolution from preneoplasia to lung adenocarcinoma. Study findings and constraints: Later-stage lesions seemingly showed higher T cell density and diversity than normal lung.

H&E slides confirmed each diagnosis, reviewed by two pathologists independently. The method was immunoSEQ multiplex PCR; TCRdb's version includes in-frame clones alone and lacks a portion of them. The sample yields some 2,800 clones, around 80% seen once. The gene calls are TRBV28 and TRBJ2-7; D may match TRBD1 or TRBD2 (5 bases each). The TCR comes from a person aged 65 to 79 with lung adenocarcinoma. Sequenced material: FFPE atypical adenomatous hyperplasia tissue from the lung. Documented subset: atypical adenomatous hyperplasia (AAH), lung preneoplasia. CDR3 nucleotide sequence: TGTGCCAGCAGAGAGGCAGGGAGCTCCTACGAGCAGTACTTC. Amino acid sequence: CASREAGSSYEQYF.